The next 13 T cell receptor beta chains were all read from a single sample in a study of blood T cells in healthy people across ages (dated by TCRdb to between 2014 and 2017). The library was generated by 5' RACE. Sequencing instrument: Illumina HiSeq 2500. The second PCR ran for roughly 6 to 11 cycles and used a J-beta primer mix along with a sample-barcoded 5' primer. In TCRdb, the public reads were trimmed at Q25 with fastp and aligned with MiXCR, with productive beta chains retained. Each CDR3 protein gets just one entry, which takes the most common genes and DNA from the rows behind it. In all, the sample holds around 820,000 distinct CDR3 sequences, and around 25% of those were seen once. The ten largest clones capture roughly 3.5% of the sample. A further study also used this sample, focusing on T cells of mothers and their children.

Sequencing was performed on blood. The receptors shown here come from a boy younger than 18 in good health.

This clonotype turned up a few times. The V gene is TRBV27, the J gene TRBJ2-5; TRBD2 agrees at 12 bases. The CDR3 contains 15 residues. Trimming at V came to 5 bases and at J to 5 bases, leaving 6 bases not matched to a gene. Germline CDR1 and CDR2: MNHEY and SMNVEV (reference sequence). CDR3 bases: TGTGCCAGCAGTCCCTGGACTAGCGGGGTTGAGACCCAGTACTTC. Its translation: CASSPWTSGVETQYF.

The chain has TRBV6-2 or TRBV6-3 and TRBJ2-3, with TRBD1 matching 7 bases. This CDR3 has 16 residues. CDR1 is MNHEY, CDR2 SVGEGT, per germline. The J segment lost 1 base and the V segment lost 2 bases, leaving 6 bases of the junction unmatched. The CDR3 sequence: CASSYDREEGTDTQYF. In DNA form, the CDR3 reads TGTGCCAGCAGTTACGACAGGGAAGAGGGCACAGATACGCAGTATTTT.

V gene TRBV20-1 combines with J gene TRBJ2-3, with D unresolved. Germline values: CDR1 DFQATT, CDR2 SNEGSKA (reference sequence). V was cut by 5 bases and J by 5 bases, with 17 bases left in between. CDR3 length equals 14 residues. In DNA form, the CDR3 reads TGCAGTGCTCCCCCCCCCACTGGGGTAGATACGCAGTATTTT. Protein: CSAPPPTGVDTQYF.

V is TRBV3-1 and J is TRBJ1-3; D may be TRBD1 (5 bases). CDR1 is LGHDT, CDR2 YNNKEL, per germline (reference sequence). Trimming took 4 bases from V and 4 from J, leaving 14 bases between them. The CDR3 has 15 residues. CDR3 coding DNA: TGTGCCAGCAGCCCCCTCCAGGGTGGAGGAAACACCATATATTTT. This translates into CASSPLQGGGNTIYF.

The rearrangement joins TRBV7-2 to TRBJ2-5; D is ambiguous. The CDR3 is made up of 12 amino acids. Looked up from germline, CDR1 is SGHTA and CDR2 is FQGNSA. V shed 6 bases and J shed 11 bases, with 16 bases lying between them. This CDR3 is CASSSASGEQYF. The CDR3 bases are TGTGCCAGCAGTTCGGCGAGTGGAGAGCAGTACTTC. Supplemented by reference TRBV7-2 and TRBJ2-5, the full variable domain reads GAGVSQSPSNKVTEKGKDVELRCDPISGHTALYWYRQSLGQGLEFLIYFQGNSAPDKSGLPSDRFSAERTGGSVSTLTIQRTQQEDSAVYLCASSSASGEQYFGPGTRLLVL.

The table lists this clonotype with a few counts. This sequence joins TRBV12-3 or TRBV12-4 and TRBJ2-5; TRBD2 agrees at 11 bases. TRBJ2-7 matches the DNA end more closely, so the J call is doubtful. CDR3 size: 15 residues. The CDR3 spells CASSWTSGPTYEQYF. In DNA, the CDR3 is TGTGCCAGCAGCTGGACTAGCGGGCCAACCTACGAGCAGTACTTC.

J is TRBJ2-5 and V is TRBV29-1; the D gene is possibly TRBD2 (6 bases). Trimming removed 6 bases at V and 12 bases at J, with 11 bases between. The germline gives CDR1 SQVTM, CDR2 ANQGSEA. The CDR3 consists of 9 residues. The DNA of the CDR3 is TGCAGCGTGCCGGGAGAAAAGTACTTC. Its protein product is CSVPGEKYF.

This clonotype came up once. V and J are TRBV11-2 and TRBJ1-2; the D is unclear. Trimming took off 2 bases at V and 0 bases at J, with 7 bases between the two ends. This CDR3 spans 14 amino acids. Germline-derived CDR1 and CDR2 are SGHAT and FQNNGV. CDR3 in amino acids: CASSLQRTNYGYTF. In DNA, the CDR3 is TGTGCCAGCAGCTTACAAAGAACTAACTATGGCTACACCTTC.

In this sample, this clonotype turned up a few times. The chain couples TRBV24-1 to TRBJ2-5, with 8 bases matching TRBD2. The V segment lost 5 bases and the J segment 5 bases; nucleotides outside the gene matches: 6. The CDR3 spans 14 residues. Germline loops: CDR1 KGHDR, CDR2 SFDVKD. The CDR3 DNA reads TGTGCCACCAGTGTGGGCGGGAGGAAGGAGACCCAGTACTTC. Its translation: CATSVGGRKETQYF.

The sample holds a few counts of this clonotype. The J gene is TRBJ2-3, the V gene TRBV2, with TRBD2 matching over 10 bases. Germline-derived CDR1 and CDR2 are SNHLY and FYNNEI. The V gene end was trimmed by 7 bases and the J gene end by 3 bases; junction bases not matched to a gene: 7. CDR3 length: 15 amino acids. The CDR3 is CASTLLAGKTDTQYF. CDR3 in DNA: TGTGCCAGCACCCTACTAGCGGGGAAGACAGATACGCAGTATTTT.

The rearrangement uses TRBV30 and TRBJ1-1; maybe TRBD1 (5 bases). CDR3 length: 13 amino acids. V was cut by 3 bases and J by 5 bases, with 13 bases left in between. Germline lookup yields CDR1 GTSNPN and CDR2 SVGIG (reference sequence). In DNA, the CDR3 is TGTGCCTGGAGCGAGGACGGGGGGACTGAAGCTTTCTTT. Protein sequence: CAWSEDGGTEAFF.

For this clonotype: Mismatch with germline at one junction end may stem from a read error. This rearrangement joins TRBV6-4 to TRBJ1-1, with D possibly being TRBD1 (6 bases). The V gene's germline CDR1 is MRHNA and CDR2 SNTAGT. This CDR3 has 14 amino acids. In nucleotides, the CDR3 is TGTGCCAGCAGTGACTCCGGCAGGGGAACTGGAGCTTTCTTT. As protein: CASSDSGRGTGAFF.

The chain combines TRBV7-9 with TRBJ2-1; 9 nucleotides match TRBD2. The CDR3 totals 16 residues. The ends lost 3 bases at V and 5 bases at J; junction bases unmatched: 8. The germline gives CDR1 SEHNR, CDR2 FQNEAQ (reference sequence). The CDR3 here is CASSLRREGPHNEQFF. In DNA, the CDR3 is TGTGCCAGCAGCTTGCGGCGGGAGGGCCCCCACAATGAGCAGTTCTTC.